One sample yielded the 18 T cell receptor beta chains listed below, sequenced in a study of OX40 agonist ivuxolimab in advanced cancers. Profiling relied on immunoSEQ multiplex PCR, and the TCRdb table lists in-frame clones only, not all of them. The sample includes some 57,000 clones, more than 75% seen only once; the top ten take 0.95% to 1.4%. This sample comprised CD4+ or CD8+ T cells sorted from blood, obtained in a trial of the OX40 agonist ivuxolimab. The receptors derive from an adult with an advanced solid tumor such as melanoma, head and neck, liver or kidney cancer.

The V call is TRBV27, the J call TRBJ1-2, with D perhaps TRBD1 (5 bases). The length of the CDR3 is 15 residues. The germline CDR1 and CDR2 sequences are MNHEY and SMNVEV (reference sequence). V was clipped by 3 bases and J by 0 bases, with 11 bases between them. CDR3 in DNA: TGTGCCAGCAGTTTTAGGGACCCCTCTAACTATGGCTACACCTTC. Protein: CASSFRDPSNYGYTF.

The rearrangement links TRBV29-1 to TRBJ2-2, with 11 bases matching TRBD2. The CDR3 totals 16 residues. Germline CDR1 SQVTM, CDR2 ANQGSEA. With V trimmed by 2 bases and J by 5 bases, 7 bases remained unmatched. The CDR3 here is CSVEPLAGGETGELFF. CDR3 sequence (DNA): TGCAGCGTTGAACCTCTAGCGGGAGGAGAGACCGGGGAGCTGTTTTTT.

V usage is TRBV19 and J usage is TRBJ1-5; 7 nucleotides agree with TRBD1. The junction had 5 bases not matched to a gene; V was cut back by 6 bases and J by 3 bases. The CDR3 consists of 14 residues. Germline CDR1 and CDR2: LNHDA and SQIVND (reference sequence). DNA of the CDR3: TGTGCCAGTAGCCTGGGACAGTTCAATCAGCCCCAGCATTTT. Residues: CASSLGQFNQPQHF.

The V gene is TRBV7-2, the J gene TRBJ1-1; D is unclear. The CDR3 is 14 amino acids. Germline-derived CDR1 and CDR2 are SGHTA and FQGNSA. Trimming pared 1 base from V and 4 bases from J, leaving 10 bases between. The CDR3 loop reads CASSLGWLRTEAFF. The CDR3 DNA reads as TGTGCCAGCAGCTTAGGTTGGTTGCGCACTGAAGCTTTCTTT. Full variable domain (rest looked up from reference TRBV7-2 and TRBJ1-1): GAGVSQSPSNKVTEKGKDVELRCDPISGHTALYWYRQSLGQGLEFLIYFQGNSAPDKSGLPSDRFSAERTGGSVSTLTIQRTQQEDSAVYLCASSLGWLRTEAFFGQGTRLTVV.

V and J are TRBV19 and TRBJ2-7, with D possibly matching TRBD1 (6 bases). The length of the CDR3 is 15 residues. CDR1 is LNHDA and CDR2 is SQIVND in the germline V gene (reference sequence). V lost 5 bases, J lost 5 bases, and 19 bases lay in between. The DNA of the CDR3 is TGTGCCAGTAGTTCAGGGGCAGGGTTTGTGGACGAGCAGTACTTC. It is translated as CASSSGAGFVDEQYF.

The chain employs TRBV7-2 and TRBJ2-5; the D is unclear. Trimming took off 0 bases at V and 1 base at J, with 12 bases between the two ends. Germline V CDR1 and CDR2: SGHTA, FQGNSA. This CDR3 spans 16 amino acids. The CDR3 DNA reads TGTGCCAGCAGCTTAGCGTTGAGGCACCTCCAAGAGACCCAGTACTTC. Translating it yields CASSLALRHLQETQYF.

The rearrangement links TRBV9 to TRBJ2-2; perhaps TRBD2 as D (6 bases). The CDR3 extends over 15 amino acids. Germline V gene data show CDR1 as SGDLS and CDR2 as YYNGEE. The germline V and J ends were trimmed by 5 bases and 1 base, with 12 bases remaining between them. Here the CDR3 reads CASRLGGLNTGELFF. The CDR3 DNA is TGTGCCAGCAGATTAGGAGGGCTGAACACCGGGGAGCTGTTTTTT.

The chain links TRBV5-1 to TRBJ2-5; D unclear. This CDR3 comprises 14 residues. The V gene's germline CDR1 is SGHRS and CDR2 YFSETQ. The ends were cut back, 4 bases at V and 3 bases at J, with 13 bases in the middle. CDR3 DNA: TGCGCCAGCAGCCCACACGACGGTGAAGAGACCCAGTACTTC. The encoded protein is CASSPHDGEETQYF. The whole variable domain, filled in from reference TRBV5-1 and TRBJ2-5, reads KAGVTQTPRYLIKTRGQQVTLSCSPISGHRSVSWYQQTPGQGLQFLFEYFSETQRNKGNFPGRFSGRQFSNSRSEMNVSTLELGDSALYLCASSPHDGEETQYFGPGTRLLVL.

This sequence joins TRBV30 and TRBJ2-1; D remains unclear. Per the germline V gene, CDR1 is GTSNPN and CDR2 is SVGIG (reference sequence). Trimming left V 4 bases short and J 0 bases short, with 10 bases between. The CDR3 is 14 amino acids. The DNA of the CDR3 is TGTGCCTGGACCCCGCTAGTCTCCTACAATGAGCAGTTCTTC. Translated: CAWTPLVSYNEQFF.

This chain joins TRBV14 and TRBJ1-1; D unresolved. The germline gives CDR1 SGHDN, CDR2 FVKESK. The CDR3 extends over 13 amino acids. V lost 1 base, J lost 5 bases, and 8 bases lay in between. Here the CDR3 reads CASSQASGTEAFF. The CDR3 DNA reads as TGTGCCAGCAGCCAAGCGTCGGGGACTGAAGCTTTCTTT.

The J gene is TRBJ2-5, the V gene TRBV15; no clear D gene. This CDR3 contains 16 residues. Trimming shortened V by 0 bases and J by 0 bases, and 11 bases separated the two germline ends. CDR1 LNHNV and CDR2 YYDKDF come from the germline V gene (reference sequence). The CDR3 protein is CATSRDGVSYQETQYF. In nucleotides, the CDR3 is TGTGCCACCAGCAGAGATGGGGTCAGCTACCAAGAGACCCAGTACTTC.

The rearrangement uses TRBV11-2 and TRBJ2-5; tentatively, D is TRBD1 or TRBD2 (6 bases each). CDR1 and CDR2 (germline): SGHAT, FQNNGV. Deletions cut 4 bases from V and 5 bases from J, with 11 bases between. The CDR3 totals 13 residues. As DNA, the CDR3 is TGTGCCAGCAGCTCAGGGGCGGGGGAGACCCAGTACTTC. It is translated as CASSSGAGETQYF.

V gene TRBV5-5 combines with J gene TRBJ1-3, with D possibly being TRBD1 (6 bases). CDR3 length equals 14 residues. Looked up from germline, CDR1 is SGHKS and CDR2 is YYEKEE (reference sequence). The V and J ends lost 6 bases and 3 bases respectively, with 13 bases between them. The chain's CDR3 is CASIGGSFGNTIYF. The CDR3 bases are TGTGCCAGCATAGGGGGGAGCTTTGGAAACACCATATATTTT. Looking up the rest from reference TRBV5-5 and TRBJ1-3 gives the full variable domain: DAGVTQSPTHLIKTRGQQVTLRCSPISGHKSVSWYQQVLGQGPQFIFQYYEKEERGRGNFPDRFSARQFPNYSSELNVNALLLGDSALYLCASIGGSFGNTIYFGEGSWLTVV.

This clone appeared a single time. This chain connects TRBV18 to TRBJ2-4, with D tentatively TRBD1 (5 bases). The CDR3 has 14 residues. Trimming took 6 bases from V and 6 from J, leaving 15 bases between them. CDR1 and CDR2 from the germline V gene are KGHSH and LQKENI. CDR3 loop: CASSPNPGSNIQYF. The DNA for the CDR3 is TGTGCCAGCTCGCCAAATCCAGGGTCAAACATTCAGTACTTC.

The chain joins TRBV7-2 to TRBJ2-1; the D is unclear. The germline V and J ends were trimmed by 1 base and 7 bases, with 5 bases remaining between them. Germline CDR1 is SGHTA and CDR2 is FQGNSA. The CDR3 loop spans 12 amino acids. The CDR3 DNA reads TGTGCCAGCAGCTTAGGCTTAAATGAGCAGTTCTTC. This sequence encodes CASSLGLNEQFF.

The CDR3 coding sequence is TGTGCCAGCAGCCGGACAGGCCTTGAAGCTTTCTTT. It specifies CASSRTGLEAFF. The rearrangement joins TRBV5-6 to TRBJ1-1, with TRBD1 identical over 7 bases. Trimming cost V 4 bases and J 7 bases; bases outside gene matches: 4. This CDR3 has 12 amino acids. Per the germline V gene, CDR1 is SGHDT and CDR2 is YYEEEE.

This clone occurred once. The V call is TRBV19, the J call TRBJ2-1, with 9 nucleotides matching TRBD1. Germline trimming cut 9 bases from V and 3 bases from J; bases unmatched to any gene: 12. CDR1 is LNHDA and CDR2 is SQIVND in the germline V gene (reference sequence). The CDR3 runs 16 residues. The CDR3 DNA reads as TGTGCCAGCGAAAACACAGGGGGCGCCGGCTACAATGAGCAGTTCTTC. It translates to CASENTGGAGYNEQFF.

This clone was picked up a small number of times. CDR3 nucleotides: TGCGCCAGCAGCAAGGGGGGGTACAATGAGCAGTTCTTC. This codes for CASSKGGYNEQFF. This sequence joins TRBV5-1 and TRBJ2-1; D is possibly TRBD2 (7 bases). The CDR3 contains 13 residues. The germline V gene encodes CDR1 SGHRS and CDR2 YFSETQ. The V end was cut by 4 bases, the J end by 4 bases, with 9 bases between.